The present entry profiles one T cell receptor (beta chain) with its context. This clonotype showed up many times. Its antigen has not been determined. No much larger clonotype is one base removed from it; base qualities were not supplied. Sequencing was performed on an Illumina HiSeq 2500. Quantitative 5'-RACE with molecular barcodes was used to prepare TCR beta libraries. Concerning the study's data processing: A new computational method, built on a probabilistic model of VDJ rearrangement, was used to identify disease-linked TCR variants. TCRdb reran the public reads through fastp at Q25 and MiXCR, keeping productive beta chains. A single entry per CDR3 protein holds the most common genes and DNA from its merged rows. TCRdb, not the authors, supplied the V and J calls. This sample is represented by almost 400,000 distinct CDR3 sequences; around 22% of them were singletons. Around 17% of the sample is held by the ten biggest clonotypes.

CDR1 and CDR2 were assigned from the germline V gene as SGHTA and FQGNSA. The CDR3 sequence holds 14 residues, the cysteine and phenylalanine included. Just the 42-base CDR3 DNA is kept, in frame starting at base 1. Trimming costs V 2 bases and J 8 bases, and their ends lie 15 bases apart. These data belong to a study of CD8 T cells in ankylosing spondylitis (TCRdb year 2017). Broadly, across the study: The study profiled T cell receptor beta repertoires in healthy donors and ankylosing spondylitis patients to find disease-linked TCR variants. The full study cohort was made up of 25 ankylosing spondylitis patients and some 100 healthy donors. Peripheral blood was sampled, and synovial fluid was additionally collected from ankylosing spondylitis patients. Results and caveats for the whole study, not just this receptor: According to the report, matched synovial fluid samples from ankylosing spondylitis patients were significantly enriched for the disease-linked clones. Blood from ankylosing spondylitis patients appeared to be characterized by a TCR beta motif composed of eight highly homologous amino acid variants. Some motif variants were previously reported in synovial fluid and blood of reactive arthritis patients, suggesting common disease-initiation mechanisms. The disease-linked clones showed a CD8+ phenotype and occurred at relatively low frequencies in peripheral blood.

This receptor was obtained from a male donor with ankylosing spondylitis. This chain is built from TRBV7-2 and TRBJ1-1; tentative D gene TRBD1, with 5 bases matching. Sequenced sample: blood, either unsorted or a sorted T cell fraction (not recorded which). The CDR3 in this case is CASSLFPGGTEAFF. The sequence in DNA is TGTGCCAGCAGCTTATTTCCGGGGGGGACGGAAGCTTTCTTT.